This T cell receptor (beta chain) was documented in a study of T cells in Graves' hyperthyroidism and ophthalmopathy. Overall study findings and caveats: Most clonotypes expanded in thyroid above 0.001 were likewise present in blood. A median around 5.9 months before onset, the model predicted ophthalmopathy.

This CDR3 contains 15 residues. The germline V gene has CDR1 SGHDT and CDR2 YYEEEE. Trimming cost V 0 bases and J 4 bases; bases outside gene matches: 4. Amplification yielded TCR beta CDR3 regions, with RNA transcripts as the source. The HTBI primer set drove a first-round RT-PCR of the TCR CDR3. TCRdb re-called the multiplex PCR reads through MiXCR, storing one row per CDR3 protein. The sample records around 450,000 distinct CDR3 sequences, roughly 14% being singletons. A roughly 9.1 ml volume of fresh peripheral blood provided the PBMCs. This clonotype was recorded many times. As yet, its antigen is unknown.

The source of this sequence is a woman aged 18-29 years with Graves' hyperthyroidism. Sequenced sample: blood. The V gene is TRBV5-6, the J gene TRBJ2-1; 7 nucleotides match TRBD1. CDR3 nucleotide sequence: TGTGCCAGCAGCTTGGCCCGGGACAGATACAATGAGCAGTTCTTC. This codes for CASSLARDRYNEQFF.